This T cell receptor (beta chain) was found in a study of blood T cells in healthy people across ages. For the second PCR, which ran for 7 to 11 cycles, a sample-barcoded 5' primer and a J-beta primer mix were used. Every molecule of cDNA carried a tag from a template-switch adaptor with 12 random nucleotides. Each of the samples gave a minimum of 2.5 million paired-end reads that contained CDR3. Via MiXCR, TCRdb re-called the 5' RACE reads, giving one row per CDR3 protein. The repertoire includes around 870,000 distinct CDR3 sequences, 25% to 30% of them detected once, and roughly 17% sits in the top ten. Trimming removed 3 bases at V and 8 bases at J, with 11 bases between. Germline V CDR1 and CDR2: MNHEY, SMNVEV (reference sequence). CDR3 length: 13 residues. This clonotype was counted ten times or more.

Sequenced input: blood. The chain has TRBV27 and TRBJ2-1; perhaps TRBD1 as D (5 bases). This TCR came from a woman older than 75 in good health. The CDR3 sequence: CASSFQGGHEQFF. The CDR3 DNA follows: TGTGCCAGCAGTTTCCAGGGTGGCCATGAGCAGTTCTTC.